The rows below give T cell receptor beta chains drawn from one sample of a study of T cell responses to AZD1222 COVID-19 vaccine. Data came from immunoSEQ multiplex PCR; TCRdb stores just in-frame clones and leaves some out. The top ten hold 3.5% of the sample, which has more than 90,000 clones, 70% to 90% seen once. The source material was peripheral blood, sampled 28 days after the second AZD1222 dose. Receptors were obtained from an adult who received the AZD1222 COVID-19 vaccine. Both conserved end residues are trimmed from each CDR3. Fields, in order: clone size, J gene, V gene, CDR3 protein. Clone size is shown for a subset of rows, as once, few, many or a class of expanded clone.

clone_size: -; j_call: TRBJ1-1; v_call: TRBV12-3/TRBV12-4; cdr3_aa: ASRELTNTEAF
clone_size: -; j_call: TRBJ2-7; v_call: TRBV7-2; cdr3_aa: ASSLEGGYEQY
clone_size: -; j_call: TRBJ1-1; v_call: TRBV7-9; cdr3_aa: ASSFNRDTEAF
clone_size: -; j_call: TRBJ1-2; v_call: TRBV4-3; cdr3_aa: ASSQDRGLNYGYT
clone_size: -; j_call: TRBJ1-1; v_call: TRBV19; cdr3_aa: ASSIGGGNTEAF
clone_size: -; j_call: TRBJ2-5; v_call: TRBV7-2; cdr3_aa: ASSQLGGGETQY
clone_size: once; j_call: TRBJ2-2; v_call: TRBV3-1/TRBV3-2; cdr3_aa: ASSRISGGYTGELF
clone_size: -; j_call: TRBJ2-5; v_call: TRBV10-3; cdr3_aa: AIRAGPQETQY
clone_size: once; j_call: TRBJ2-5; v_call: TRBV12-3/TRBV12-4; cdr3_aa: ASSFGAVETQY
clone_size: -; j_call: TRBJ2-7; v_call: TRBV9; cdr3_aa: ASSPRDGNEQY
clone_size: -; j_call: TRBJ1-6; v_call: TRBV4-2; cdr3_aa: ASSQWNNSPLH
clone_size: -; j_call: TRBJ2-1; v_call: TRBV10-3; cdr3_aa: AISEDAATYNEQF
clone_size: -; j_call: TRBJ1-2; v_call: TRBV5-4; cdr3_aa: ASSPPGLDYGYT
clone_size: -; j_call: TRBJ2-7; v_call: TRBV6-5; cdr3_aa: ASSYRGPDEQY
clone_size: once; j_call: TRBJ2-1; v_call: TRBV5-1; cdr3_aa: ASSLAGTGGYNEQF
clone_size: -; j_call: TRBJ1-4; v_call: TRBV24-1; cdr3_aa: ATRRSNEKLF
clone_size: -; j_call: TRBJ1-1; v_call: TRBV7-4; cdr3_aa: ATPWNTEAF
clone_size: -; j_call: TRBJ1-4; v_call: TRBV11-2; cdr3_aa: ASSLNDGEKLF
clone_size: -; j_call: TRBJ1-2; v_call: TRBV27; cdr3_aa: ASSHRDSETHYGYT
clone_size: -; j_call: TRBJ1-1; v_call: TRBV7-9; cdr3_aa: ASSSPLPILTNTEAF
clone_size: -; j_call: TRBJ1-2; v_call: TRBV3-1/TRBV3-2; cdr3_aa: ASSQPGTGVYGYT
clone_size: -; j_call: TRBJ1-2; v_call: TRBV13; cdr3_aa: ASSLAGGAYGYT
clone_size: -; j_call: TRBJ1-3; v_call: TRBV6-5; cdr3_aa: ASVRSGNTIY
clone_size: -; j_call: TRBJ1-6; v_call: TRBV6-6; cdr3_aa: ASTLGKDSPLH
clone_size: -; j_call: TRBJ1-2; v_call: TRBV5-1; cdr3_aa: ASSLSTGGYGYT
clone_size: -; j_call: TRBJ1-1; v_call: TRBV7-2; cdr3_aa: ASSLRSPNTEAF
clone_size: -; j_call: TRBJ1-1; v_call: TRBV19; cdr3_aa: ANLEGTVIKNTEAF
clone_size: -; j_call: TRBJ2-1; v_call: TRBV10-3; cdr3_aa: AISEFRLFNEQF
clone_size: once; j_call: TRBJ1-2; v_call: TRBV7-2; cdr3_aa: ASSLGGGSGYT
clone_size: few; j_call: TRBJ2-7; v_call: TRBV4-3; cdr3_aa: ASSQRSATSGTSYEQY
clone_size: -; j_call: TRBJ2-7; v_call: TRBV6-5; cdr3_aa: ASRSKTASPYEQY
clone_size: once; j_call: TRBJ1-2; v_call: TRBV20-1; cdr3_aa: SASFAGAGYT
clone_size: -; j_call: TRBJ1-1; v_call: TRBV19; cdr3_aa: ASSQGVGTEAF
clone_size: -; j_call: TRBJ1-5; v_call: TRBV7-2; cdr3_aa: ASSYREGQPQH
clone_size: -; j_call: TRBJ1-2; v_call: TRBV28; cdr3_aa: ASSSLVGSYGYT
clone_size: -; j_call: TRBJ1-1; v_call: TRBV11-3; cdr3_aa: ASSFLGGTEAF
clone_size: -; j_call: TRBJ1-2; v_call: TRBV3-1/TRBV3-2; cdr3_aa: ASSPPTMGELNYGYT
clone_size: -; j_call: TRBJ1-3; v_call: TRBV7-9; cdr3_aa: ASSFMVSGNTIY
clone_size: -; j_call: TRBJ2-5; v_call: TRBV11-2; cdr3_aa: ASSLVALSWETQY
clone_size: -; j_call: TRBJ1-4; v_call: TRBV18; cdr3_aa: ASSDALEPGEKLF
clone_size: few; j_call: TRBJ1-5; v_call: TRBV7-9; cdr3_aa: ASSQGRGNQPQH
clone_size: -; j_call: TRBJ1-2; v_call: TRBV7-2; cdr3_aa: ASSLDRVGYGYT